This TCR beta chain is from a study of control samples from healthy donors and cancer patients. This clone appeared once. TCRdb's copy holds only in-frame clones and misses some; the assay was immunoSEQ multiplex PCR. The repertoire holds 84,000 or so clones, with roughly 91% as singletons. This CDR3 is built from 13 residues. J was trimmed by 7 bases and V by 8 bases; bases with no gene match: 8. Germline V gene data show CDR1 as SNHLY and CDR2 as FYNNEI. The source material was blood. The chain joins TRBV2 to TRBJ2-1; 7 bases are shared with TRBD1. This receptor was taken from a man aged 25 to 40 in good health. The CDR3 DNA reads TGTGCCAGCCGACAGGGATATACGAATGAGCAGTTCTTC. Translated, it gives CASRQGYTNEQFF. The full variable domain, in which reference TRBV2 and TRBJ2-1 provide the parts outside the CDR3, is EPEVTQTPSHQVTQMGQEVILRCVPISNHLYFYWYRQILGQKVEFLVSFYNNEISEKSEIFDDQFSVERPDGSNFTLKIRSTKLEDSAMYFCASRQGYTNEQFFGPGTRLTVL.